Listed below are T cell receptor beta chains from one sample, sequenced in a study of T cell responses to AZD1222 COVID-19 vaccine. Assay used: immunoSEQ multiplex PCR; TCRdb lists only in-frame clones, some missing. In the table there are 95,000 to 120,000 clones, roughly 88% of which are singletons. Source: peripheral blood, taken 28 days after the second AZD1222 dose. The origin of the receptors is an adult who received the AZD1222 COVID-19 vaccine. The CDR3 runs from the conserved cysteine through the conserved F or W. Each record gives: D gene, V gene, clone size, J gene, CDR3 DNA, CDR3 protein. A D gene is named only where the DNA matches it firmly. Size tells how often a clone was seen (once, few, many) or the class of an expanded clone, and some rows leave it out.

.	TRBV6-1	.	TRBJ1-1	TGTGCCAGCAGTGAGGACAGCCTGAGGATAGCTTTCTTT	CASSEDSLRIAFF
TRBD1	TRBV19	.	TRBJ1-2	TGTGCCAGTGCCTCCATCGGACAGGGACAAAACTATGGCTACACCTTC	CASASIGQGQNYGYTF
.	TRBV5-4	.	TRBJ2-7	TGTGCCAGCAGCTTCGACGGGTCCCAATACGAGCAGTACTTC	CASSFDGSQYEQYF
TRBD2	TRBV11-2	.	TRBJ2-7	TGTGCCAGCAGCTTAGAGATGGGAGGGACCTACGAGCAGTACTTC	CASSLEMGGTYEQYF
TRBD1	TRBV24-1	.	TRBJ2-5	TGTGCCACCAGTGATTTTACGACAGGGGGAGAGACCCAGTACTTC	CATSDFTTGGETQYF
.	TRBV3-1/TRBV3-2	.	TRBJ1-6	TGTGCCAGCAGCACTGGGGGGGGACTCACGAATTCACCCCTCCACTTT	CASSTGGGLTNSPLHF
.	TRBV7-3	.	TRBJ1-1	TGTGCCAGCAGCCCAAACGGGGGGTCTGGGACTGAAGCTTTCTTT	CASSPNGGSGTEAFF
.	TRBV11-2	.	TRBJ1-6	TGTGCCAGCAGCCCGGTACAGGGTAGGAACTCACCCCTCCACTTT	CASSPVQGRNSPLHF
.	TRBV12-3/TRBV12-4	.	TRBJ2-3	TGTGCCAGCTTCCGGGACCCTACAGATACGCAGTATTTT	CASFRDPTDTQYF
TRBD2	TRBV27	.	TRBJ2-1	TGTGCCAGCAGTTTCGGGACTAGCGGAAACAATGAGCAGTTCTTC	CASSFGTSGNNEQFF
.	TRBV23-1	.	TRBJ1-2	TGCGCCAGCAGTCAATCTTACAGGGATCTGGCCTTC	CASSQSYRDLAF
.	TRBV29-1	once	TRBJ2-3	TGCAGCGTTGAAGAGGGCCGGGGCAGTGCTAGCACAGATACGCAGTATTTT	CSVEEGRGSASTDTQYF
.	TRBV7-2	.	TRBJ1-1	TGTGCCAGCAGCTTAGCGTCGGGGAGCACTGAAGCTTTCTTT	CASSLASGSTEAFF
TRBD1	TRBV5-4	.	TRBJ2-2	TGTGCCAGCAGCGGAGGCGGGACAGGGGCGTTCACCGGGGAGCTGTTTTTT	CASSGGGTGAFTGELFF
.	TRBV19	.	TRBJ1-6	TGTGCCAGTAGTACAGGTCTCAACTCACCCCTCCACTTT	CASSTGLNSPLHF
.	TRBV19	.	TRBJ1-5	TGTGCCAGCTCCAGGGTGAATGTCGATCAGCCCCAGCATTTT	CASSRVNVDQPQHF
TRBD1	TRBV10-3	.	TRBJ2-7	TGTGCCATCAGTGAAGGGGACAGGGTTGAGCAGTACTTC	CAISEGDRVEQYF